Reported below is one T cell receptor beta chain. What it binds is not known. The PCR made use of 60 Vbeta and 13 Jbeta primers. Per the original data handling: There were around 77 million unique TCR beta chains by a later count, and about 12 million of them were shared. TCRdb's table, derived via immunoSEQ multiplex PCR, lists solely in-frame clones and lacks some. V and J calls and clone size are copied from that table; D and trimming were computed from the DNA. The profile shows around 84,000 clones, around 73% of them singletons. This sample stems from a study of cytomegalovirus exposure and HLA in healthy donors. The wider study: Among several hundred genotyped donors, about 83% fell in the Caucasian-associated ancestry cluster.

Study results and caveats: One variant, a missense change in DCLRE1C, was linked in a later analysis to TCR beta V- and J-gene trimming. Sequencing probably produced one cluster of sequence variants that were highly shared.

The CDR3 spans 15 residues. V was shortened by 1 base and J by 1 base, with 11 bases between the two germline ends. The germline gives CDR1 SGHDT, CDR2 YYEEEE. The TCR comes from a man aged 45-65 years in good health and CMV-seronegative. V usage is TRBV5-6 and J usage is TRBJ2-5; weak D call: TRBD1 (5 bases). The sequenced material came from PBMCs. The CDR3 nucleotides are TGTGCCAGCAGCTTGAGCAGGGCAGCCCAAGAGACCCAGTACTTC. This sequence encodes CASSLSRAAQETQYF. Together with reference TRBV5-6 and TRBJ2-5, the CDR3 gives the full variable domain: DAGVTQSPTHLIKTRGQQVTLRCSPKSGHDTVSWYQQALGQGPQFIFQYYEEEERQRGNFPDRFSGHQFPNYSSELNVNALLLGDSALYLCASSLSRAAQETQYFGPGTRLLVL.